The clone carrying this TCR beta chain was seen only a few times. The antigen is not known. V dropped 1 base and J dropped 0 bases, with 13 bases sitting between them. This CDR3 has 17 amino acids. Germline lookup yields CDR1 MNHNS and CDR2 SASEGT. This record belongs to a study of T cell repertoires in cytomegalovirus infection. TCRdb re-derived calls from the reads in MiXCR, one entry per CDR3 protein. The table records roughly 80,000 distinct CDR3 sequences, about 37% of them present only once. The study's findings and limits: In two of eight donors, the top clonotype was HLA-C-restricted CMV-specific.

Sequencing used CD8+ T cells from cultured PBMCs, obtained from culture after CMV antigen stimulation. The V gene is TRBV6-1, the J gene TRBJ1-5; the D is unclear. The sequence derives from a human donor in good health (CMV status not recorded). Some clones in this sample may be carry-over from other donors' samples. The chain's CDR3 is CASSEGGVQTSNQPQHF. CDR3 nucleotide sequence: TGTGCCAGCAGTGAAGGGGGTGTACAGACTAGCAATCAGCCCCAGCATTTT.